The sequence of this T cell receptor (beta chain) was determined in a study of immune characterization of retroperitoneal liposarcoma. CDR3 length: 16 residues. This clonotype has ten or more counts. Just one base apart from a much larger clone, this may be a read error. TCRdb analysed the PCR reads with MiXCR anew, one entry per CDR3 protein. The sample has some 11,000 distinct CDR3 sequences, about 50% seen once; the top ten hold under 11%. Sequencing was performed on tumor tissue. The sequence was obtained from a female donor with retroperitoneal liposarcoma. V gene TRBV12-3 or TRBV12-4 combines with J gene TRBJ2-1; TRBD1 aligns across 7 bases. The end of the DNA aligns better with TRBJ2-7, so the J call may be wrong. Here the CDR3 DNA reads TGTGCCAGCAGTTACCGACAGGGTGGCTCCTACAATGAGCAGTACTTC. Translating gives CASSYRQGGSYNEQYF.